These 15 T cell receptor beta chains originate from one sample sequenced in a study of blood T cell repertoires in COVID-19. Repertoires were generated with immunoSEQ multiplex PCR, while TCRdb's copy carries only in-frame clones and drops some. The sample records under 80,000 clones, roughly 80% being singletons. Sequencing was done on a sample of peripheral blood. The source of these receptors is a human donor in a cohort sampled during active COVID-19.

The chain carries TRBV19 and TRBJ2-3, with 7 bases matching TRBD2. Trimming removed 3 bases from V and 0 bases from J; junction bases left unmatched: 12. The CDR3 loop spans 18 amino acids. Germline lookup yields CDR1 LNHDA and CDR2 SQIVND (reference sequence). The CDR3 protein is CASSISGYLAASTDTQYF. Here the CDR3 DNA reads TGTGCCAGTAGTATTTCGGGGTATCTAGCGGCTAGCACAGATACGCAGTATTTT.

The chain joins TRBV7-2 to TRBJ2-7, with 9 positions matching TRBD1. Trimming removed 1 base from V and 3 bases from J; junction bases left unmatched: 10. This CDR3 spans 17 amino acids. Germline V gene sequence: CDR1 SGHTA, CDR2 FQGNSA. The CDR3 DNA follows: TGTGCCAGCAGCTTAGGCCTCCCGGGACAGGGAGGCTACGAGCAGTACTTC. Amino acid sequence: CASSLGLPGQGGYEQYF.

The chain combines TRBV11-3 with TRBJ2-5; D is perhaps TRBD1 (6 bases). The CDR3 is 17 amino acids. Looked up from germline, CDR1 is SGHNT and CDR2 is YENEEA. Deletions cut 5 bases from V and 4 bases from J, with 23 bases between. The CDR3 bases are TGTGCCAGCAGCACCTTTAGTGGGGGCTCGGGGCGAGAGACCCAGTACTTC. It specifies CASSTFSGGSGRETQYF.

V gene TRBV6-1 combines with J gene TRBJ1-5; D gene unclear. V was clipped by 3 bases and J by 7 bases, with 13 bases between them. Germline values: CDR1 MNHNS, CDR2 SASEGT. This CDR3 region has 14 residues. CDR3 region: CASSEGGVRQPQHF. CDR3 DNA: TGTGCCAGCAGTGAGGGCGGGGTAAGACAGCCCCAGCATTTT.

The chain is built from TRBV6-5 and TRBJ2-7; the match to TRBD1 covers 10 bases. V shed 10 bases and J 4 bases; nucleotides not matched to a gene: 13. The CDR3 sequence is 15 residues long. Germline V CDR1 and CDR2: MNHEY, SVGAGI. CDR3 region: CATRKGQGEFYEQYF. In DNA form, the CDR3 reads TGTGCCACCCGTAAAGGACAGGGGGAGTTTTACGAGCAGTACTTC.

This clone was counted once. The gene calls are TRBV19 and TRBJ2-3, with a possible D match to TRBD2 (6 bases). Deletions cut 3 bases from V and 13 bases from J, with 11 bases between. Germline V gene data show CDR1 as LNHDA and CDR2 as SQIVND (reference sequence). The CDR3 covers 11 residues. The CDR3 DNA reads TGTGCCAGTAGTATCGGGGACTCCGAGTATTTT. Residues: CASSIGDSEYF.

The V gene is TRBV28, the J gene TRBJ1-2; TRBD1 is a possible D gene (6 bases). Germline-derived CDR1 and CDR2 are MDHEN and SYDVKM. The CDR3 is made up of 14 amino acids. Trimming shortened V by 3 bases and J by 3 bases, and 11 bases separated the two germline ends. This CDR3 is CASSLGQGHYGYTF. CDR3 DNA: TGTGCCAGCAGTTTGGGTCAGGGGCACTATGGCTACACCTTC.

The DNA for the CDR3 is TGTGCCAGCAACAGAGGGGGCCGGTTAACAGATACGCAGTATTTT. Translation gives CASNRGGRLTDTQYF. The chain recombines TRBV7-2 with TRBJ2-3; 7 bases fit TRBD1. Germline loops: CDR1 SGHTA, CDR2 FQGNSA. The CDR3 totals 15 residues. Unmatched junction bases numbered 10, after V lost 7 bases and J lost 3 bases.

The rearrangement links TRBV3-1 (or the pseudogene TRBV3-2) to TRBJ2-5; D may be TRBD2 (6 bases). V gave up 1 base and J gave up 6 bases, with 12 bases separating them. The CDR3 loop spans 14 amino acids. The germline V gene has CDR1 LGHDT and CDR2 YNNKEL (reference sequence). The CDR3 sequence: CASSQVAAGQTQYF. The CDR3 nucleotides are TGTGCCAGCAGCCAAGTTGCAGCGGGTCAGACCCAGTACTTC.

This clone was seen only once. This chain uses TRBV7-9 with TRBJ1-2, with TRBD1 matching 7 bases. The germline gives CDR1 SEHNR, CDR2 FQNEAQ (reference sequence). Trimming removed 6 bases from V and 0 bases from J; junction bases left unmatched: 10. The CDR3 has 16 amino acids. CDR3 region: CASSYGGTESNYGYTF. The DNA of the CDR3 is TGTGCCAGCAGTTACGGAGGGACAGAGTCTAACTATGGCTACACCTTC.

The chain employs TRBV28 and TRBJ1-2; 8 bases map to TRBD1. The ends lost 7 bases at V and 4 bases at J; junction bases unmatched: 11. The CDR3 has 15 amino acids. Germline CDR1 is MDHEN and CDR2 is SYDVKM. The CDR3 sequence: CASNLGGTGRYGYTF. DNA of the CDR3: TGTGCCAGCAACTTAGGGGGGACAGGCCGCTATGGCTACACCTTC.

The genes are TRBV7-2 and TRBJ1-1, with D possibly matching TRBD1 (5 bases). The CDR3 runs 14 residues. Trimming stripped 5 bases from V and 4 bases from J, with 14 bases between. Germline assignment: CDR1 SGHTA and CDR2 FQGNSA. CDR3 in amino acids: CASSPTQGITEAFF. The CDR3 coding sequence is TGTGCCAGCAGCCCTACTCAGGGAATCACTGAAGCTTTCTTT. The variable domain in full, completed from reference TRBV7-2 and TRBJ1-1, reads GAGVSQSPSNKVTEKGKDVELRCDPISGHTALYWYRQSLGQGLEFLIYFQGNSAPDKSGLPSDRFSAERTGGSVSTLTIQRTQQEDSAVYLCASSPTQGITEAFFGQGTRLTVV.

V and J are TRBV7-2 and TRBJ2-3, with unresolved D. Germline V gene data show CDR1 as SGHTA and CDR2 as FQGNSA. The V and J ends lost 1 base and 2 bases respectively, with 7 bases between them. This CDR3 region has 14 residues. The CDR3 nucleotides are TGTGCCAGCAGCTTAGACCCACACACAGATACGCAGTATTTT. Protein sequence: CASSLDPHTDTQYF.

The chain employs TRBV11-1 and TRBJ1-2; D might be TRBD1 (5 bases). Germline V gives CDR1 SGHAT, CDR2 FQDESV (reference sequence). The CDR3 extends over 14 amino acids. V was clipped by 5 bases and J by 8 bases, with 18 bases between them. Here the CDR3 reads CASSRWGQGNGYTF. CDR3 DNA: TGTGCCAGCAGCCGTTGGGGTCAGGGCAACGGCTACACCTTC.

The chain employs TRBV11-2 and TRBJ2-2, with D perhaps TRBD2 (7 bases). V dropped 5 bases and J dropped 1 base, with 23 bases sitting between them. Per germline, CDR1 SGHAT and CDR2 FQNNGV. The CDR3 contains 19 residues. The CDR3 DNA reads as TGTGCCAGCAGCCCGAAGGCTCGCGGGGGCCACTTGAACACCGGGGAGCTGTTTTTT. Amino acid sequence: CASSPKARGGHLNTGELFF. The full variable domain, its missing parts supplied by reference TRBV11-2 and TRBJ2-2, is EAGVAQSPRYKIIEKRQSVAFWCNPISGHATLYWYQQILGQGPKLLIQFQNNGVVDDSQLPKDRFSAERLKGVDSTLKIQPAKLEDSAVYLCASSPKARGGHLNTGELFFGEGSRLTVL.